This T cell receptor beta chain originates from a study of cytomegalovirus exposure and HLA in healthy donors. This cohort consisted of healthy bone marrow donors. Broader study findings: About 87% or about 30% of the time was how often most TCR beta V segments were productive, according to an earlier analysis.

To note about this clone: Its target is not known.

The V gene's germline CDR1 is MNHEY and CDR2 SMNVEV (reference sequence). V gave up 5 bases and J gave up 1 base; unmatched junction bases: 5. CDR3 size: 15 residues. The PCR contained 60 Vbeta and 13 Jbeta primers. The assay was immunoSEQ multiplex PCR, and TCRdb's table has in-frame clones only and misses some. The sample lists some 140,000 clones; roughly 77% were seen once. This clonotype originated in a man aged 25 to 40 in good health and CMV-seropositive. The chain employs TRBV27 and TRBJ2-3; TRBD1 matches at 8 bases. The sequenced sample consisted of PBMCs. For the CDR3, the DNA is TGTGCCAGCAGTGGACAGGGTACGGGCACAGATACGCAGTATTTT. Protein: CASSGQGTGTDTQYF.